A selection of T cell receptor beta chains follows, all from one sample in a study of technical replicates of blood from several donors. Method: immunoSEQ multiplex PCR; TCRdb's copy keeps in-frame clones and lacks some. Of 15,000 to 20,000 clones listed, around nine tenths are singletons. Source material: PBMCs. The receptor set was obtained from a human donor in good health. The CDR3 runs from the conserved cysteine through the conserved F or W. A D gene is named only where the DNA matches it firmly. Expanded clones are given a class, and other clones once, few, many or no size at all.

clone_size j_call d_call v_call cdr3_aa cdr3_nt
NA TRBJ2-7 NA TRBV5-5 CASSPEHGPSYEQYF TGTGCCAGCAGCCCAGAGCATGGGCCATCCTACGAGCAGTACTTC
NA TRBJ1-1 NA TRBV28 CASSLDAGVTEAFF TGTGCCAGCAGTTTAGACGCAGGGGTGACTGAAGCTTTCTTT
NA TRBJ2-7 TRBD2 TRBV7-9 CASSFGGSGAYEQYF TGTGCCAGCAGCTTCGGGGGGAGCGGCGCCTACGAGCAGTACTTC
NA TRBJ2-1 TRBD2 TRBV2 CAIPGFTSGYNEQFF TGTGCCATCCCAGGTTTCACTAGCGGTTACAATGAGCAGTTCTTC
NA TRBJ2-1 NA TRBV9 CASHVAESSYNEQFF TGTGCCAGCCATGTAGCGGAAAGCTCCTACAATGAGCAGTTCTTC
NA TRBJ2-7 TRBD1 TRBV29-1 CSVDPGQGGLGEQYF TGCAGCGTTGATCCCGGACAGGGGGGTTTGGGAGAGCAGTACTTC
few TRBJ1-2 TRBD1 TRBV2 CASSGQGTEGYTF TGTGCCAGCAGTGGACAGGGTACGGAGGGCTACACCTTC
NA TRBJ2-3 TRBD2 TRBV7-9 CASSLLAGPTDTQYF TGTGCCAGCAGCTTGCTAGCGGGACCCACAGATACGCAGTATTTT
NA TRBJ2-1 NA TRBV10-1 CASSAGQGMNEQFF TGCGCCAGCAGTGCAGGCCAGGGTATGAATGAGCAGTTCTTC
NA TRBJ2-1 TRBD1 TRBV14 CASSPGTGPYNEQFF TGTGCCAGCAGCCCCGGGACAGGTCCCTACAATGAGCAGTTCTTC
few TRBJ1-5 NA TRBV19 CASSITLEGIQPQHF TGTGCCAGTAGTATCACGCTTGAGGGAATTCAGCCCCAGCATTTT
NA TRBJ2-7 TRBD1 TRBV28 CASSLYRGNYEQYF TGTGCCAGCAGTTTATACAGGGGGAACTACGAGCAGTACTTC